The 22 T cell receptor beta chains below come from one sample, sequenced in a study of T cell clones after liver transplantation. TCRdb's copy holds only in-frame clones and misses some; the assay was immunoSEQ multiplex PCR. The profile covers approximately 65,000 clones, with 90% to 95% appearing a single time and approximately 0.92% taken by the ten largest. The starting material was CD4+ T cells from blood, obtained less than 27 months after liver transplant. Source of these receptors: a human patient who received a liver transplant. A subset of T cells may come from the graft donor.

This chain joins TRBV19 and TRBJ1-5; D unresolved. CDR1 is LNHDA and CDR2 is SQIVND in the germline V gene (reference sequence). CDR3 length equals 13 residues. The V gene lost 3 bases and the J gene lost 7 bases, with 10 bases spanning the gap. The CDR3 is CASSMAVRQPQHF. As DNA, the CDR3 is TGTGCCAGTAGTATGGCAGTAAGGCAGCCCCAGCATTTT.

This chain connects TRBV28 to TRBJ1-1; D is unclear. The CDR3 totals 13 residues. The germline V gene encodes CDR1 MDHEN and CDR2 SYDVKM. With 8 bases removed from V and 4 bases from J, the gap between germline ends came to 14 bases. The chain's CDR3 is CASVRVLSTEAFF. The CDR3 DNA follows: TGTGCCAGCGTCCGGGTCTTGAGCACTGAAGCTTTCTTT.

The chain uses TRBV7-2 and TRBJ2-5; TRBD1 matches 8 bases. The J call is in doubt because the DNA end fits TRBJ2-7 better. The CDR3 runs 15 residues. Germline CDR1 is SGHTA and CDR2 is FQGNSA. The CDR3 DNA is TGTGCCAGCAGCGTACTCGGACAGGGTCTCGACGAGCAGTACTTC. It encodes CASSVLGQGLDEQYF.

This clone has a single count. The chain links TRBV6-1 to TRBJ1-4; TRBD1 matches 12 bases. The germline V gene has CDR1 MNHNS and CDR2 SASEGT. This CDR3 is 17 amino acids long. Unmatched junction bases numbered 5, after V lost 4 bases and J lost 2 bases. The CDR3 bases are TGTGCCAGCAGTGGGGGGACAGGGGGCTTCACTAATGAAAAACTGTTTTTT. Translated: CASSGGTGGFTNEKLFF.

This sequence joins TRBV5-6 and TRBJ1-5; 7 positions match TRBD1. CDR1 is SGHDT and CDR2 is YYEEEE in the germline V gene. After removal of 2 bases from V and 7 bases from J, the junction contained 6 bases not matched to a gene. The CDR3 is made up of 14 amino acids. CDR3 residues: CASSFTGAWQPQHF. The CDR3 DNA reads as TGTGCCAGCAGCTTTACAGGGGCTTGGCAGCCCCAGCATTTT.

This clone came up a few times. The chain combines TRBV14 with TRBJ2-2; no clear D. V gave up 0 bases and J gave up 4 bases, with 6 bases separating them. CDR1 and CDR2 from the germline V gene are SGHDN and FVKESK. CDR3 length equals 14 residues. The CDR3 reads CASSQEDFTGELFF. CDR3 sequence (DNA): TGTGCCAGCAGCCAAGAGGATTTCACCGGGGAGCTGTTTTTT.

The genes are TRBV27 and TRBJ2-2, with TRBD2 matching 11 bases. The J segment lost 7 bases and the V segment lost 9 bases, leaving 13 bases of the junction unmatched. CDR3 length: 16 amino acids. The germline V gene has CDR1 MNHEY and CDR2 SMNVEV (reference sequence). In nucleotides, the CDR3 is TGTGCCAGTCGGACTTCGGTAGCGGGAGGGTACGGGGAGCTGTTTTTT. Its protein product is CASRTSVAGGYGELFF.

The chain uses TRBV19 and TRBJ1-5; tentative D call: TRBD1 (5 bases). Germline-derived CDR1 and CDR2 are LNHDA and SQIVND (reference sequence). The V gene lost 5 bases and the J gene lost 7 bases, with 21 bases spanning the gap. This CDR3 comprises 16 residues. The CDR3 coding sequence is TGTGCCAGTAGTGATATCACTACAGGTTCGGGGCAGCCCCAGCATTTT. It translates to CASSDITTGSGQPQHF.

The chain combines TRBV19 with TRBJ2-7; D unresolved. Trimming removed 4 bases at V and 2 bases at J, with 9 bases between. The CDR3 loop spans 13 amino acids. In germline, CDR1 is LNHDA, CDR2 SQIVND (reference sequence). The CDR3 DNA follows: TGTGCCAGTAGTAATCCAAATACCTACGAGCAGTACTTC. Translation: CASSNPNTYEQYF.

This clone was detected a few times. CDR3 amino acids: CASSWTGEGGYTF. The CDR3 DNA follows: TGTGCCAGCAGTTGGACAGGGGAGGGTGGCTACACCTTC. The chain links TRBV27 to TRBJ1-2; 9 positions agree with TRBD1. The CDR3 loop spans 13 amino acids. After removal of 4 bases from V and 7 bases from J, the junction contained 4 bases not matched to a gene. Germline V gives CDR1 MNHEY, CDR2 SMNVEV (reference sequence).

V is TRBV5-1 and J is TRBJ2-2, with 8 positions matching TRBD1. This CDR3 has 16 amino acids. Trimming at V came to 3 bases and at J to 7 bases, leaving 11 bases not matched to a gene. Germline CDR1 reads SGHRS; CDR2 reads YFSETQ. The CDR3 loop is CASSSRTGPIGGELFF. The DNA for the CDR3 is TGCGCCAGCAGCTCGAGGACAGGGCCCATCGGCGGGGAGCTGTTTTTT.

V is TRBV28 and J is TRBJ2-2; unclear D gene. The V gene's germline CDR1 is MDHEN and CDR2 SYDVKM. The length of the CDR3 is 14 residues. V dropped 2 bases and J dropped 4 bases, with 8 bases sitting between them. CDR3 protein: CASSLAPSTGELFF. The CDR3 DNA reads TGTGCCAGCAGTTTAGCCCCATCCACCGGGGAGCTGTTTTTT.

The rearrangement links TRBV9 to TRBJ2-3; D unresolved. V gave up 0 bases and J gave up 6 bases, with 8 bases separating them. CDR1 is SGDLS, CDR2 YYNGEE, per germline. The CDR3 contains 13 residues. The CDR3 region is CASSVVGSDTQYF. The CDR3 DNA reads as TGTGCCAGCAGCGTAGTTGGATCCGATACGCAGTATTTT. The full variable domain, in which reference TRBV9 and TRBJ2-3 provide the parts outside the CDR3, is DSGVTQTPKHLITATGQRVTLRCSPRSGDLSVYWYQQSLDQGLQFLIQYYNGEERAKGNILERFSAQQFPDLHSELNLSSLELGDSALYFCASSVVGSDTQYFGPGTRLTVL.

J is TRBJ2-1 and V is TRBV7-9; 8 nucleotides line up with TRBD2. The CDR3 is 13 amino acids. CDR1 SEHNR and CDR2 FQNEAQ come from the germline V gene (reference sequence). J was trimmed by 7 bases and V by 8 bases; bases with no gene match: 7. The CDR3 coding sequence is TGTGCCAGCCAAGCGGGAGCTTCGAATGAGCAGTTCTTC. Its translation: CASQAGASNEQFF. Filled out from reference TRBV7-9 and TRBJ2-1, the complete variable domain reads DTGVSQNPRHKITKRGQNVTFRCDPISEHNRLYWYRQTLGQGPEFLTYFQNEAQLEKSRLLSDRFSAERPKGSFSTLEIQRTEQGDSAMYLCASQAGASNEQFFGPGTRLTVL.

The rearrangement uses TRBV9 and TRBJ2-3; D remains ambiguous. Germline CDR1 and CDR2: SGDLS and YYNGEE. The CDR3 covers 11 residues. The ends were cut back, 4 bases at V and 6 bases at J, with 6 bases in the middle. The CDR3 sequence is CASSQVDTQYF. For the CDR3, the DNA is TGTGCCAGCAGCCAGGTTGATACGCAGTATTTT. Filled out from reference TRBV9 and TRBJ2-3, the complete variable domain reads DSGVTQTPKHLITATGQRVTLRCSPRSGDLSVYWYQQSLDQGLQFLIQYYNGEERAKGNILERFSAQQFPDLHSELNLSSLELGDSALYFCASSQVDTQYFGPGTRLTVL.

The chain has TRBV6-5 and TRBJ2-5; a possible D gene is TRBD2 (7 bases). Germline values: CDR1 MNHEY, CDR2 SVGAGI. The CDR3 is 15 amino acids. V lost 2 bases to trimming and J lost 3 bases, with 13 bases between them. This CDR3 reads CASSYGGAGEETQYF. The CDR3 coding sequence is TGTGCCAGCAGTTACGGGGGGGCAGGGGAAGAGACCCAGTACTTC.

The V and J genes are TRBV11-2 and TRBJ2-7; 9 positions match TRBD2. Germline V gene lookup returns CDR1 SGHAT and CDR2 FQNNGV. The CDR3 is 16 amino acids. Trimming at V came to 5 bases and at J to 0 bases, leaving 8 bases not matched to a gene. This CDR3 is CASSPTSGYTSYEQYF. The CDR3 bases are TGTGCCAGCAGCCCGACTAGCGGTTATACCTCCTACGAGCAGTACTTC.

CDR3 sequence reads: CASSEYKMTGISYEQYF. CDR3 DNA: TGTGCCAGCAGTGAATATAAGATGACAGGGATATCCTACGAGCAGTACTTC. The V call is TRBV6-1, the J call TRBJ2-7; 7 nucleotides align to TRBD1. V trimming: 2 bases; J trimming: 1 base; junction bases outside the gene matches: 11. Germline CDR1 and CDR2: MNHNS and SASEGT. The CDR3 contains 17 residues.

This chain links TRBV7-9 with TRBJ2-7; D possibly corresponds to TRBD1 (6 bases). CDR1 is SEHNR and CDR2 is FQNEAQ in the germline V gene (reference sequence). The CDR3 extends over 14 amino acids. The V gene lost 6 bases and the J gene lost 1 base, with 13 bases spanning the gap. The CDR3 nucleotides read TGTGCCAGCAGAAGGGACACCGGGTCCTACGAGCAGTACTTC. It yields the protein CASRRDTGSYEQYF. The full variable domain, rest sourced from reference TRBV7-9 and TRBJ2-7, is DTGVSQNPRHKITKRGQNVTFRCDPISEHNRLYWYRQTLGQGPEFLTYFQNEAQLEKSRLLSDRFSAERPKGSFSTLEIQRTEQGDSAMYLCASRRDTGSYEQYFGPGTRLTVT.

The rearrangement joins TRBV2 to TRBJ2-1; D not certain. The CDR3 extends over 15 amino acids. Germline V gives CDR1 SNHLY, CDR2 FYNNEI. Trimming took 5 bases from V and 0 from J, leaving 11 bases between them. As DNA, the CDR3 is TGTGCCAGCAGTTTACAGACCAGCTCCTACAATGAGCAGTTCTTC. It is translated as CASSLQTSSYNEQFF.

The chain couples TRBV11-2 to TRBJ2-7, with D perhaps TRBD1 (5 bases). This CDR3 has 13 residues. Trimming removed 2 bases at V and 6 bases at J, with 11 bases between. The germline V gene has CDR1 SGHAT and CDR2 FQNNGV. This CDR3 is CASSLLTASEQYF. CDR3 sequence (DNA): TGTGCCAGCAGCTTACTGACAGCGTCCGAGCAGTACTTC.

CDR3 loop: CASSSGDREAFF. The CDR3 bases are TGCGCCAGCAGCTCGGGGGACAGGGAAGCTTTCTTT. This chain uses TRBV5-1 with TRBJ1-1, with TRBD1 identical over 8 bases. The CDR3 is 12 amino acids. The J segment lost 8 bases and the V segment lost 3 bases, leaving 3 bases of the junction unmatched. Germline V CDR1 and CDR2: SGHRS, YFSETQ.